The present T cell receptor beta chain was sequenced within a study of radiotherapy plus CTLA-4 blockade in lung cancer. Sequencing used immunoSEQ multiplex PCR; TCRdb keeps in-frame clones, though not all of them. This repertoire shows 95,000 to 150,000 clones, more than 80% found once; its top ten account for under 8%. CTLA-4 blockade with ipilimumab, together with focal radiation, was given to patients with chemo-refractory metastatic non-small-cell lung cancer. The sequence was obtained from a human donor with non-small cell lung cancer that progressed on radiotherapy plus ipilimumab. The source material was peripheral blood, sampled from a patient treated with radiotherapy plus ipilimumab.

CDR3 coding DNA: TGTGCCAGTATGGGGATCCAGGTTAACACTGAAGCTTTCTTT. Translated, it gives CASMGIQVNTEAFF. The rearrangement links TRBV19 to TRBJ1-1, with D hard to call. The length of the CDR3 is 14 residues. CDR1 and CDR2 (germline): LNHDA, SQIVND (reference sequence). Trimming cost V 7 bases and J 2 bases, with 14 bases left between them.